This TCR beta chain was profiled in a study of cytomegalovirus exposure and HLA in healthy donors (dated by TCRdb to 2016 to 2017). About the full investigation: In an earlier analysis of roughly 590 of the donors, 276 Gb of sequence data and 100 million or so unique TCR beta sequences from 180 million or so T cells were reported. An early release covering over 500 HLA-typed donors comprised about 300 gigabases of sequencing data and roughly 86 million unique TCR sequences. Of the roughly 400 genotyped donors, 65% to 90% fell in the genetic ancestry cluster associated with self-reported Caucasian donors. The aim of the study was to test whether cataloging public T cell receptors could identify signatures of past pathogen exposure. The study profiled the T cell repertoires of approximately 700 subjects by immunosequencing and related them to cytomegalovirus serostatus. In addition to the first cohort of 650 to 800 subjects, a separate validation cohort of approximately 130 different subjects was used. High-throughput TCR immunosequencing, statistical association of individual TCRs with disease status, and machine learning were combined to predict cytomegalovirus infection status. A later analysis re-examined previously published TCR beta repertoires from roughly 650 donors and added high-resolution HLA genotyping to investigate patterns of TCR occurrence. Rather than using new phenotypic data, the later analysis identified candidate immune exposures from TCR beta sequences and from how often those sequences occurred across donors. An earlier analysis of some 600 of the donors applied high-throughput TCR beta sequencing to assess whether each TCR beta V gene segment acted as functional or pseudogenic. Donor age, sex, ethnicity and CMV serostatus were compiled together with the repertoire data. A later genetic analysis took genome-wide SNP genotypes for about 55% of the roughly 700 donors and used that subset as a discovery cohort. Every discovery cohort repertoire had been produced on one sequencing platform. HLA typing covered class I and class II loci at four-digit resolution. The number of typed donors differed by locus: about 629-630 for A, B, C, DRB1 and DQB1; 500 to 550 for DQA1; about 600 for DPA1; and 400 to 480 for DPB1. About five DR-DQ haplotypes were treated as single units for association and clustering because of strong linkage in the cohort. Across approximately 400 genotyped donors of the cohort, an average of roughly 230,000 unique TCR beta nucleotide sequences per donor were sequenced, and 15% to 20% of those sequences were non-productive. The paper as a whole reports these results and caveats: An earlier analysis of roughly 570 of the donors showed that most TCR beta V segments appeared in productive rearrangements either about 87% or about 30% of the time, which broadly matched IMGT annotations. An association between a missense DCLRE1C variant and V-gene and J-gene trimming of TCR beta chains was found in a later genetic analysis and replicated in an independent cohort. HLA typing was unavailable for some donors at each locus, so association tests used only the typed subset. A later analysis reported that several top co-occurrence clusters appeared linked to parvovirus B19, influenza, CMV and Epstein-Barr virus. Linkage disequilibrium might explain the correlated functional status among segregating V segments, but an unknown experimental factor could not be excluded. According to a later analysis, TCR association rates differed among HLA loci, with DRB1 alleles showing the most associated TCRs and HLA-C alleles showing the fewest. Specific HLA alleles were associated with over 15,000 TCR beta sequences at a false discovery rate of 0.05 in a later analysis. The study listed approximately 150 TCR beta chains as associated with cytomegalovirus. The authors suggested that the approach could potentially be extended to other disease states and immunological phenotypes. When HLA alleles, especially DR and DQ, strongly co-occurred, TCR associations were difficult to assign to individual alleles. Presence/absence analyses assumed roughly uniform sequencing depth across donors, an assumption that may not hold. For the cohort, immune exposure information was limited to CMV serostatus. The earlier analysis of approximately 590 of the donors excluded around 17 rarely observed V segments, including chromosome 9 orphons, because counts were too low. In vitro tests confirmed that a few of the cytomegalovirus-associated TCR beta chains recognize cytomegalovirus antigens. A further reported finding was that TCR beta sequences accurately predicted the HLA-A and HLA-B alleles for most subjects in the first cohort. While some public TCRs were present in many individuals, most TCR sequences turned up only very rarely across donors. A later analysis found that most CMV-associated TCR beta chains appeared HLA-restricted, with HLA associations seemingly driven largely by CMV exposure. A cluster of highly shared sequence variants was judged likely to represent a technical artifact of the sequencing pipeline. Cytomegalovirus status was reported to be diagnosed by the classifier with high specificity and sensitivity in both the original and validation cohorts. This cohort had only TCR beta chains sequenced, and the lack of alpha or paired-chain data limited which features could be detected. According to a later genetic analysis, donors in an Asian-associated ancestry cluster had fewer N-insertions in productive TCRs than the approximately 670-donor mean. In a later analysis, HLA-associated TCR beta chains showed more clonal expansion and lower generation probabilities than non-associated chains that were equally common.

Libraries were made using the immunoSEQ multiplex PCR assay. For the multiplex PCR, a mixture combining 60 forward primers for TCR Vbeta segments and 13 reverse primers for TCR Jbeta segments was used. Amplification of the CDR3 region of rearranged TCR beta genes was performed with a multiplex PCR assay on genomic DNA. The Illumina HiSeq System was used to sequence the amplified TCR beta libraries as 87-base-pair reads. The paper's data handling went like this. A later analysis counted about 80 million unique TCR beta chains across the roughly 700 repertoires, and roughly 10 million of these chains were shared by at least two donors. To remove PCR and sequencing errors, raw reads were error-corrected and collapsed into unique sequences using a nearest-neighbor algorithm that merged closely related sequences. To assign V, D and J gene segments, CDR3 sequences were aligned to IMGT reference sequences. For a sequence to be retained, a match of at least six nucleotides to both a V gene segment and a J gene segment was required. Rearrangements were classified as productive when the CDR3 lacked stop codons and remained in frame with V and J, and all other rearrangements were classified as non-productive. CDR3 was defined according to IMGT convention as the region running from the second conserved V-encoded cysteine to the conserved J-encoded phenylalanine. The earlier analysis of fewer than 700 of the donors excluded sequences that lacked an unambiguous match to a single V gene segment. In an earlier analysis of some 590 of the donors, a V segment was called functional when productive rearrangements were above 56.7%, and segregating when the standard deviation between donors exceeded 5%. A statistical classification framework was built to diagnose cytomegalovirus status from the catalog of TCR beta chain sequences. In a later analysis, TCR nucleotide sequences were compared against IMGT/GENE-DB human TR gene sequences so that V and J genes could be assigned. The TCRdist pipeline was used in a later analysis to assign CDR3 sequences and most-parsimonious VDJ recombination scenarios. In a later analysis, every TCR beta chain was defined by the combination of its CDR3 amino acid sequence and its V-gene family, and reads without a unique V-gene family were dropped. A later analysis removed 550 to 700 highly shared, low-generation-probability nucleotide sequences to deal with suspected cross-contamination and a sequencing artifact. For each public chain, a later analysis derived a clonal expansion index from normalized ranks of inferred template counts within each repertoire. In a later analysis, generation probabilities were computed with a VDJ recombination model fitted to out-of-frame rearrangements, and the resulting probabilities were checked against IGoR. In a later analysis, TCR-TCR, TCR-HLA and TCR-CMV co-occurrence was scored with hypergeometric tests, and a repertoire-size bias correction was applied to TCR pairs. To estimate false discovery rates, a later analysis permuted the HLA or CMV assignments 20 times. A later analysis grouped co-occurring TCRs with DBSCAN, adding TCRdist sequence similarity when clustering within HLA-allele-positive subsets. Co-occurrence clustering excluded repertoires with fewer than 30,000 or more than 120,000 public chains, plus five with anomalous nucleotide sharing. In TCRdb, the immuneACCESS table is reduced to in-frame sequences with V and J assigned. These tables do not hold every clone; where another copy was compared, an unresolved V gene accounts for under half, and the others remain unexplained. Clonal size and the V and J genes are those of that table, whereas D and trimming came from the DNA. This sample holds 98,000 or so clones; about 80% were observed only once. Of the sample, approximately 2% falls within the top ten clones.

As to this clone: The target of this receptor is not known. Base quality data are lacking; no much larger clone is found one base away.

In total, roughly 670 healthy bone marrow donors made up the cohort. All cohort members were sampled while nominally healthy, although unrecorded immune exposures were likely present. The donor was CMV seronegative and belonged to the group of over 300 seronegative cohort members. Every donor gave a peripheral blood sample, and the peripheral blood mononuclear cells from that sample were used for TCR beta sequencing. The Qiagen DNeasy Blood Extraction Kit was used to extract genomic DNA from the blood cell samples. Sequencing was carried out using PBMCs. This receptor was taken from a man aged 40-55 years in good health and CMV-seronegative.

The CDR3 reads CASSQLIAGGTDTQYF. The nucleotide sequence is TGTGCCAGCAGCCAATTAATAGCGGGCGGAACAGATACGCAGTATTTT. Recombination connected TRBV4-2 to TRBJ2-3; 7 middle bases align to TRBD2. CDR1 LGHNA and CDR2 YNFKEQ were looked up in the germline V gene. The cysteine opens and the phenylalanine closes a CDR3 of 16 amino acids. Only the CDR3 part of the read is kept: 48 bases, read in frame from the first base. The germline V end is reduced by 2 bases and the J end by 3 bases; junction bases left unmatched: 8.